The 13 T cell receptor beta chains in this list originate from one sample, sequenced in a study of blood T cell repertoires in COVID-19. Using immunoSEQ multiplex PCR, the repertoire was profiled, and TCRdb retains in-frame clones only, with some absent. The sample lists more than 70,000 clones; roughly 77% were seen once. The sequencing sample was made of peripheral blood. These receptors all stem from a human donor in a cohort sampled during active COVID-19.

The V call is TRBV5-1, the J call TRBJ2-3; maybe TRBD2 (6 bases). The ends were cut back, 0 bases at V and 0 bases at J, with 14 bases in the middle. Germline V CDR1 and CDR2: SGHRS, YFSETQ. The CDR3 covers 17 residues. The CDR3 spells CASSLVFRRGSTDTQYF. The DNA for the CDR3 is TGCGCCAGCAGCTTGGTCTTCAGGCGGGGAAGCACAGATACGCAGTATTTT. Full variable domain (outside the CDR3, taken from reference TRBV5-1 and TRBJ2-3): KAGVTQTPRYLIKTRGQQVTLSCSPISGHRSVSWYQQTPGQGLQFLFEYFSETQRNKGNFPGRFSGRQFSNSRSEMNVSTLELGDSALYLCASSLVFRRGSTDTQYFGPGTRLTVL.

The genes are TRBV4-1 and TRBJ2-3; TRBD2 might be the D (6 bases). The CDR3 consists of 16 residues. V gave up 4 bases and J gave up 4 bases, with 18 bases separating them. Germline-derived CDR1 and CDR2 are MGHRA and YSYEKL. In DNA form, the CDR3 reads TGCGCCAGCAGCCTACCCTCGGGAGTTCCGGCAGATACGCAGTATTTT. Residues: CASSLPSGVPADTQYF.

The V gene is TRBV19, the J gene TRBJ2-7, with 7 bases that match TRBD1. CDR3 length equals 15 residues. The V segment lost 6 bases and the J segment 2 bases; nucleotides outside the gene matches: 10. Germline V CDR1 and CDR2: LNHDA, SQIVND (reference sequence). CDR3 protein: CASRLTGTEPYEQYF. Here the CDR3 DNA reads TGTGCCAGTAGATTAACCGGGACAGAACCCTACGAGCAGTACTTC.

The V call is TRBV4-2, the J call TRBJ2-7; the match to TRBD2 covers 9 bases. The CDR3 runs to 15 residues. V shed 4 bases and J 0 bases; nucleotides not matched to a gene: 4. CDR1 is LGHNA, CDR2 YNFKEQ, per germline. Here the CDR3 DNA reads TGTGCCAGCAGCCTTAGCGGGGGTAGCTCCTACGAGCAGTACTTC. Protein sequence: CASSLSGGSSYEQYF.

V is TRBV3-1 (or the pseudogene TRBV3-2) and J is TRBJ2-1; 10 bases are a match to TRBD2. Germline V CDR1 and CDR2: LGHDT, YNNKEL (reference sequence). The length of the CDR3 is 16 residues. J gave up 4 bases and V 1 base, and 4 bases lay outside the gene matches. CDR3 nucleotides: TGTGCCAGCAGCCAAGGGACTAGCGGTTTTTACAATGAGCAGTTCTTC. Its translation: CASSQGTSGFYNEQFF.

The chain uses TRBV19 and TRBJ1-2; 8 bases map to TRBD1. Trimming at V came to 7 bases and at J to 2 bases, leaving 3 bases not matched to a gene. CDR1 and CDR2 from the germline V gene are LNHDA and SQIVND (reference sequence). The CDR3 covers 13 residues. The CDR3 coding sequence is TGTGCCAGTACGACAGGGGCAAACTATGGCTACACCTTC. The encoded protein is CASTTGANYGYTF.

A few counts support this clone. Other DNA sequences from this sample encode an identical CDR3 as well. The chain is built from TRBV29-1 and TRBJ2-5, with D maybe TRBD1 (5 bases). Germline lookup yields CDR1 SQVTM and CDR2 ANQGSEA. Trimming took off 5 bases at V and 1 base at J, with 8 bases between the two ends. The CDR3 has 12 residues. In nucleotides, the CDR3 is TGCAGCGTTCAGGGTTTCCAAGAGACCCAGTACTTC. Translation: CSVQGFQETQYF.

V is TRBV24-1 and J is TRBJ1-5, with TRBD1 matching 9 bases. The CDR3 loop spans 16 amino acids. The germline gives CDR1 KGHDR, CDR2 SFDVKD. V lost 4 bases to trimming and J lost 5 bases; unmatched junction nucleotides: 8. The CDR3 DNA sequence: TGTGCCACCAGTGACCGTGACAGGGGGTTCGATCAGCCCCAGCATTTT. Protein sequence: CATSDRDRGFDQPQHF.

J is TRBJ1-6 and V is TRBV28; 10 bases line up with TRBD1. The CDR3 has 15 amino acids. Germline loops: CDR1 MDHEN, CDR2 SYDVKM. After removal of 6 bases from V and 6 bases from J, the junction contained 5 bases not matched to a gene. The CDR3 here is CASRHGQGGNSPLHF. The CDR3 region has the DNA TGTGCCAGCAGACATGGACAGGGGGGTAATTCACCCCTCCACTTT.

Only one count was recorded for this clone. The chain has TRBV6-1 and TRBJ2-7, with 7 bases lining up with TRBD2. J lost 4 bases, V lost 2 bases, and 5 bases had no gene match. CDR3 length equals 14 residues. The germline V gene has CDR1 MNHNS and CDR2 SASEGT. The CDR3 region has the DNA TGTGCCAGCAGTGAACTAGCGGAGGGATACGAGCAGTACTTC. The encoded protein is CASSELAEGYEQYF.

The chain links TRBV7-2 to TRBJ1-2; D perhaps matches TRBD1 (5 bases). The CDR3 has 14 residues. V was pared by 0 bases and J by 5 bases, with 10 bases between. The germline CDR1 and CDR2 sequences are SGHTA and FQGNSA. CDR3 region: CASSLAGRGYGYTF. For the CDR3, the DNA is TGTGCCAGCAGCTTAGCAGGGCGGGGGTATGGCTACACCTTC.

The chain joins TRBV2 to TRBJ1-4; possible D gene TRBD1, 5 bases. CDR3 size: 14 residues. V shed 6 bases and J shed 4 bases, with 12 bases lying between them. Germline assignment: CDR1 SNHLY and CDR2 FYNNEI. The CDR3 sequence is CASRREGHNEKLFF. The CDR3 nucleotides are TGTGCCAGCAGGAGGGAGGGGCATAATGAAAAACTGTTTTTT.

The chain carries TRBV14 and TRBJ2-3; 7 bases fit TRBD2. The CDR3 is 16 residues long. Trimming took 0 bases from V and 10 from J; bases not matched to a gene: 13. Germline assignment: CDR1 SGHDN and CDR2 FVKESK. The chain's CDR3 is CASSQESGDLPGAQYF. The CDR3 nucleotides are TGTGCCAGCAGCCAAGAGAGCGGGGACCTACCCGGGGCGCAGTATTTT.